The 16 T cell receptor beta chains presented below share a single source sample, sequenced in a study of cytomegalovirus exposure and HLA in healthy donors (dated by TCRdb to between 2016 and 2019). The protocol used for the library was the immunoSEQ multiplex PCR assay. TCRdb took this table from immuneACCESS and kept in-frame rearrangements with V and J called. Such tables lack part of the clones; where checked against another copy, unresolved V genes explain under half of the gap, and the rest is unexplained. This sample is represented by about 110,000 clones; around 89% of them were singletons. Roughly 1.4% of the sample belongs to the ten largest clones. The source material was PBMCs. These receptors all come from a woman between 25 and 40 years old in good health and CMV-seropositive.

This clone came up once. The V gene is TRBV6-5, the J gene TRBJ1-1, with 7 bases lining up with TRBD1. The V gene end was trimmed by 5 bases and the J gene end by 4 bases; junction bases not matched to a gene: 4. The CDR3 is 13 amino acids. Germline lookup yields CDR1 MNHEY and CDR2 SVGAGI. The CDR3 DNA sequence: TGTGCCAGCAGTCCCCAGGGGGGCACTGAAGCTTTCTTT. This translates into CASSPQGGTEAFF.

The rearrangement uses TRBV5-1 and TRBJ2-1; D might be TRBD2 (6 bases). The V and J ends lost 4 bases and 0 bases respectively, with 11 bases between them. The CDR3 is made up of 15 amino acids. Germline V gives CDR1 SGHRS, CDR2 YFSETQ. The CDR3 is CASSPRGSSYNEQFF. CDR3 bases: TGCGCCAGCAGCCCCCGGGGGAGCTCCTACAATGAGCAGTTCTTC. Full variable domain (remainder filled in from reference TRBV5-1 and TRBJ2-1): KAGVTQTPRYLIKTRGQQVTLSCSPISGHRSVSWYQQTPGQGLQFLFEYFSETQRNKGNFPGRFSGRQFSNSRSEMNVSTLELGDSALYLCASSPRGSSYNEQFFGPGTRLTVL.

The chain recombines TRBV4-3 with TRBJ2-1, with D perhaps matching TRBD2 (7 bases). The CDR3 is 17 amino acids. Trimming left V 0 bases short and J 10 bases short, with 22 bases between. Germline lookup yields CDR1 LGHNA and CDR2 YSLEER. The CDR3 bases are TGCGCCAGCAGCCAAGAGGCCGGGGGAGGGGGGGTTTTCGAGCAGTTCTTC. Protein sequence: CASSQEAGGGGVFEQFF.

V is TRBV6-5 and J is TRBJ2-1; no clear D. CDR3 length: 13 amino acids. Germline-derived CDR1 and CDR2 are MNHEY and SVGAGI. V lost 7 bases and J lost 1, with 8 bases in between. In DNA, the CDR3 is TGTGCCAGCACCCCGAGGTCCTACAATGAGCAGTTCTTC. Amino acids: CASTPRSYNEQFF.

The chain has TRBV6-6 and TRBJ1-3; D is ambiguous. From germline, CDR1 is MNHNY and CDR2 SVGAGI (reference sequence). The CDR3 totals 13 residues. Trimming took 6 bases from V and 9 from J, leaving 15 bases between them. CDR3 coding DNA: TGTGCCAGCAGCCTTGTCCGGGAGGGCACCATATATTTT. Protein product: CASSLVREGTIYF.

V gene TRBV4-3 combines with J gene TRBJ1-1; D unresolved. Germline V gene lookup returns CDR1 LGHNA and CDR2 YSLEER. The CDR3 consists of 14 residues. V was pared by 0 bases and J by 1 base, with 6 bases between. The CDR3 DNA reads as TGCGCCAGCAGCCAAGAACGGGGGAACACTGAAGCTTTCTTT. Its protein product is CASSQERGNTEAFF.

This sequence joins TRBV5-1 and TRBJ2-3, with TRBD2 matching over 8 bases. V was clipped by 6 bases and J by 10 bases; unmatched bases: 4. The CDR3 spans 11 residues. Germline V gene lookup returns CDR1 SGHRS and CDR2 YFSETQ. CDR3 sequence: CASKGLDAQYF. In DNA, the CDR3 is TGCGCCAGCAAGGGACTAGACGCGCAGTATTTT.

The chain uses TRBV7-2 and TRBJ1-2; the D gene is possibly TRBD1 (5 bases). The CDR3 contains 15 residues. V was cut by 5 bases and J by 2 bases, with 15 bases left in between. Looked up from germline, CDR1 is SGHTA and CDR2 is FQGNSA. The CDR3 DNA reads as TGTGCCAGCAGCCCTAGCGGGGGGGTGAACTATGGCTACACCTTC. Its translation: CASSPSGGVNYGYTF.

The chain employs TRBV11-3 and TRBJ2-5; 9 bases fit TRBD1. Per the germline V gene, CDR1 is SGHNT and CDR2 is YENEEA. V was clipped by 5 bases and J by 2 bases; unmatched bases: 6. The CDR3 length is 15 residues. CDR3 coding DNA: TGTGCCAGCAGCGAAGGGACAGGGTTTCAAGAGACCCAGTACTTC. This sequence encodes CASSEGTGFQETQYF.

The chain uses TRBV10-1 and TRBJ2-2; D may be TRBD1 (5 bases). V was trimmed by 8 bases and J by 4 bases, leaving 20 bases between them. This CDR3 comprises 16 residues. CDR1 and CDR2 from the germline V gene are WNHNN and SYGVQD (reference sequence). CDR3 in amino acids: CASRPLRTPLTGELFF. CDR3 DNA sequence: TGCGCCAGCCGCCCGTTGAGGACACCACTCACCGGGGAGCTGTTTTTT.

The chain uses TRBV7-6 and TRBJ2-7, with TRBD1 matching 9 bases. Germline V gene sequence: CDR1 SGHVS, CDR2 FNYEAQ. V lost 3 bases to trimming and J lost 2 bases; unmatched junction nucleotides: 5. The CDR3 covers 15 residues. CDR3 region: CASSFSHRGPYEQYF. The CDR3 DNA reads TGTGCCAGCAGCTTCAGTCACAGGGGGCCCTACGAGCAGTACTTC. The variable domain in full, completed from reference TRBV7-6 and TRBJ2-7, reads GAGVSQSPRYKVTKRGQDVALRCDPISGHVSLYWYRQALGQGPEFLTYFNYEAQQDKSGLPNDRFSAERPEGSISTLTIQRTEQRDSAMYRCASSFSHRGPYEQYFGPGTRLTVT.

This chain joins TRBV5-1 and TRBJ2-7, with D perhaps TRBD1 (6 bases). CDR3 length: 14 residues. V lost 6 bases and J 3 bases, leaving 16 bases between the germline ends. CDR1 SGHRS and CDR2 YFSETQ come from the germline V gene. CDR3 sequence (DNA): TGCGCCAGCACTCAGGACAGAGCAAGCTACGAGCAGTACTTC. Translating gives CASTQDRASYEQYF.

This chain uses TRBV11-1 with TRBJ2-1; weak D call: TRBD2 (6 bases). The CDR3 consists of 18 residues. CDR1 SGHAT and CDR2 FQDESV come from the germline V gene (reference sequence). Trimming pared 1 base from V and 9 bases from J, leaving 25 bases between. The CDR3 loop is CASSLVPLAHNSEGEQFF. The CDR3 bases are TGTGCCAGCAGCTTAGTCCCCCTAGCGCACAATTCCGAGGGTGAGCAGTTCTTC.

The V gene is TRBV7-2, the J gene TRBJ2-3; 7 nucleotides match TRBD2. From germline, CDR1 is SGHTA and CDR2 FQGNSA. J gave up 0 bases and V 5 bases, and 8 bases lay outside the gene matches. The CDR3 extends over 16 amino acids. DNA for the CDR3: TGTGCCAGCAGCGCCCTTGGGCGGGAGAGCACAGATACGCAGTATTTT. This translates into CASSALGRESTDTQYF.

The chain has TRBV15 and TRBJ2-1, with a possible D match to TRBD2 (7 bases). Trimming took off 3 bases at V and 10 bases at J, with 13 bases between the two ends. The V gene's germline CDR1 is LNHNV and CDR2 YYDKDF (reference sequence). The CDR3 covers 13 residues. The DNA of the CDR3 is TGTGCCACCAGCAGGGGGGGGCGTATCGAGCAGTTCTTC. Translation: CATSRGGRIEQFF.

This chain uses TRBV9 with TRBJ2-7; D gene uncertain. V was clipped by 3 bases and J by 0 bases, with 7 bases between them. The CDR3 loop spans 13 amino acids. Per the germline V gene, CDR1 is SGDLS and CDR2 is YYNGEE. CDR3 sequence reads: CASSGTSSYEQYF. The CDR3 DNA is TGTGCCAGCAGCGGAACGAGCTCCTACGAGCAGTACTTC.